These 31 T cell receptor beta chains were all obtained from the same sample, sequenced in a study of shared clonotypes between healthy human individuals. The repertoire was sequenced with immunoSEQ multiplex PCR; TCRdb's copy has only in-frame clones and lacks some. The sample lists fewer than 200,000 clones, approximately 61% occurring once. Sequencing was performed on memory CD4+ T cells sorted from blood. Subset described: CD45RA-negative fraction. All receptors come from a man between 25 and 39 years old in good health.

V and J are TRBV5-4 and TRBJ2-6; no firm D call. Trimming shortened V by 0 bases and J by 0 bases, and 7 bases separated the two germline ends. The CDR3 sequence is 16 residues long. The V gene's germline CDR1 is SGHNT and CDR2 YYREEE (reference sequence). Here the CDR3 reads CASSLDGVSGANVLTF. The DNA of the CDR3 is TGTGCCAGCAGCTTGGATGGGGTCTCTGGGGCCAACGTCCTGACTTTC.

The gene calls are TRBV29-1 and TRBJ1-5; a weak D match, TRBD1 (5 bases). Germline CDR1 is SQVTM and CDR2 is ANQGSEA. This CDR3 is 15 amino acids long. V gave up 3 bases and J gave up 4 bases, with 16 bases separating them. CDR3 coding DNA: TGCAGCGTTGAGACGGGGGGATCCCCTAATCAGCCCCAGCATTTT. Its translation: CSVETGGSPNQPQHF.

This clone was recorded a few times. The identical CDR3 is also encoded by other nucleotide sequences in the sample. The CDR3 nucleotides read TGTGCCAGTAGTATGGGGACTAGCCCAGAGACCCAGTACTTC. It encodes CASSMGTSPETQYF. The chain combines TRBV19 with TRBJ2-5, with TRBD2 identical over 9 bases. With 3 bases clipped from V and 4 bases from J, the junction kept 3 bases outside the gene matches. The CDR3 contains 14 residues. CDR1 and CDR2 from the germline V gene are LNHDA and SQIVND (reference sequence).

This clone showed up just a few times. J is TRBJ1-2 and V is TRBV5-1, with D tentatively TRBD1 (5 bases). Germline values: CDR1 SGHRS, CDR2 YFSETQ. V dropped 4 bases and J dropped 2 bases, with 12 bases sitting between them. This CDR3 has 14 amino acids. The CDR3 region is CASSPDSYNYGYTF. The CDR3 region has the DNA TGCGCCAGCAGCCCTGACAGTTACAACTATGGCTACACCTTC.

The chain has TRBV18 and TRBJ2-2; 9 bases are shared with TRBD2. The trim removed 1 base at V and 5 bases at J, leaving 2 bases unmatched. This CDR3 spans 15 amino acids. Germline V gene lookup returns CDR1 KGHSH and CDR2 LQKENI. CDR3 loop: CASSPRLAGTGELFF. The DNA of the CDR3 is TGTGCCAGCTCACCACGGCTAGCGGGAACCGGGGAGCTGTTTTTT.

This rearrangement joins TRBV7-2 to TRBJ2-3; D might be TRBD1 (5 bases). CDR1 and CDR2 (germline): SGHTA, FQGNSA. Deletions cut 0 bases from V and 2 bases from J, with 15 bases between. The CDR3 extends over 17 amino acids. The CDR3, as DNA: TGTGCCAGCAGCTTAGCCCCCCTACAGGTTTACACAGATACGCAGTATTTT. It codes for CASSLAPLQVYTDTQYF.

This clone was counted once. J is TRBJ2-1 and V is TRBV28; TRBD2 is a possible D gene (6 bases). The CDR3 extends over 15 amino acids. From germline, CDR1 is MDHEN and CDR2 SYDVKM. V gave up 6 bases and J gave up 0 bases, with 12 bases separating them. Here the CDR3 reads CASSIRGSSYNEQFF. The DNA of the CDR3 is TGTGCCAGCAGCATTCGGGGGAGCTCCTACAATGAGCAGTTCTTC. The full variable domain, in which reference TRBV28 and TRBJ2-1 provide the parts outside the CDR3, is DVKVTQSSRYLVKRTGEKVFLECVQDMDHENMFWYRQDPGLGLRLIYFSYDVKMKEKGDIPEGYSVSREKKERFSLILESASTNQTSMYLCASSIRGSSYNEQFFGPGTRLTVL.

The chain links TRBV5-4 to TRBJ2-5; D may match TRBD1 or TRBD2 (5 bases each). The CDR3 runs 16 residues. Germline values: CDR1 SGHNT, CDR2 YYREEE (reference sequence). The V gene lost 4 bases and the J gene lost 4 bases, with 20 bases spanning the gap. CDR3 in amino acids: CASSPTGAPIGETQYF. DNA for the CDR3: TGTGCCAGCAGCCCGACCGGGGCCCCGATTGGAGAGACCCAGTACTTC.

CDR3 sequence: CASSLRSCRTNYGYTF. Here the CDR3 DNA reads TGTGCCAGCAGCCTGCGTTCGTGCAGGACGAACTATGGCTACACCTTC. The gene calls are TRBV12-1 and TRBJ1-2. TRBV12-1 is flagged as a pseudogene. The CDR3 covers 16 residues.

The V gene is TRBV7-8, the J gene TRBJ2-7; D not certain. The CDR3 runs to 16 residues. With 7 bases removed from V and 2 bases from J, the gap between germline ends came to 21 bases. In germline, CDR1 is SGHVS, CDR2 FQNEAQ. The CDR3 DNA is TGTGCCAGCACCCAGATTAATCGGCACAGAACCTACGAGCAGTACTTC. As protein: CASTQINRHRTYEQYF.

The gene calls are TRBV7-2 and TRBJ2-7, with D tentatively TRBD2 (6 bases). The germline V and J ends were trimmed by 3 bases and 3 bases, with 27 bases remaining between them. The CDR3 length is 19 residues. Germline V gene sequence: CDR1 SGHTA, CDR2 FQGNSA. CDR3 in amino acids: CASSLKITVTMGGLYEQYF. The CDR3 DNA reads as TGTGCCAGCAGCTTGAAAATTACCGTTACTATGGGGGGTCTCTACGAGCAGTACTTC.

The CDR3 region has the DNA TGTGCCAGCAGCGTAGGCAGGGTTGGCGAGCAGTACTTC. Protein: CASSVGRVGEQYF. The chain is built from TRBV9 and TRBJ2-7, with a tentative D call TRBD1 (5 bases). The CDR3 has 13 residues. Trimming pared 0 bases from V and 6 bases from J, leaving 10 bases between. CDR1 and CDR2 from the germline V gene are SGDLS and YYNGEE.

Points on this clone: The same CDR3 is also encoded by other DNA sequences in this sample. The CDR3 protein is CASSVDGTRQETQYF. Here the CDR3 DNA reads TGTGCCAGCAGCGTGGATGGGACCCGACAAGAGACCCAGTACTTC. This chain uses TRBV9 with TRBJ2-5; the D call may be TRBD1 or TRBD2 (5 bases each). V lost 2 bases to trimming and J lost 2 bases, with 13 bases between them. Looked up from germline, CDR1 is SGDLS and CDR2 is YYNGEE. This CDR3 contains 15 residues.

This chain connects TRBV11-3 to TRBJ2-7; possible D gene TRBD2, 5 bases. Germline CDR1 is SGHNT and CDR2 is YENEEA. CDR3 length equals 14 residues. V lost 7 bases, J lost 3 bases, and 16 bases lay in between. DNA of the CDR3: TGTGCCAGCATTAATACCGGGGTGAACTACGAGCAGTACTTC. It specifies CASINTGVNYEQYF.

The rearrangement uses TRBV19 and TRBJ2-3; D may be TRBD2 (5 bases). V was shortened by 1 base and J by 1 base, with 6 bases between the two germline ends. Looked up from germline, CDR1 is LNHDA and CDR2 is SQIVND (reference sequence). The CDR3 runs to 14 residues. The CDR3 spells CASSIAGGTDTQYF. As DNA, the CDR3 is TGTGCCAGTAGTATAGCCGGGGGCACAGATACGCAGTATTTT.

This clone has a single count. The chain links TRBV7-2 to TRBJ2-1, with 11 nucleotides matching TRBD2. Germline CDR1 SGHTA, CDR2 FQGNSA. V shed 3 bases and J 7 bases; nucleotides not matched to a gene: 8. The CDR3 covers 16 residues. CDR3: CASSFLTSGSGNEQFF. CDR3 bases: TGTGCCAGCAGCTTTCTTACTAGCGGGAGCGGAAATGAGCAGTTCTTC.

This chain connects TRBV14 to TRBJ2-2; 7 positions agree with TRBD1. V lost 3 bases and J lost 1; bases outside the gene matches: 14. From germline, CDR1 is SGHDN and CDR2 FVKESK. This CDR3 is built from 19 residues. The DNA for the CDR3 is TGTGCCAGCAGCCAGCTAGATTTTTGGGGGACAGTGAACACCGGGGAGCTGTTTTTT. This codes for CASSQLDFWGTVNTGELFF.

CDR3 coding DNA: TGTGCCAGTAGTATTGGCAGGGCTGGGGCCAACGTCCTGACTTTC. This codes for CASSIGRAGANVLTF. V usage is TRBV19 and J usage is TRBJ2-6, with D possibly matching TRBD1 (5 bases). V lost 3 bases to trimming and J lost 2 bases, with 8 bases between them. Germline values: CDR1 LNHDA, CDR2 SQIVND (reference sequence). The CDR3 consists of 15 residues.

CDR3 loop: CASSRPGAQEQYF. The CDR3 nucleotides read TGCGCCAGCAGCCGCCCCGGGGCCCAAGAGCAGTACTTC. V is TRBV5-1 and J is TRBJ2-7; D possibly uses TRBD1 or TRBD2 (5 bases each). The CDR3 is 13 residues long. The ends were cut back, 4 bases at V and 7 bases at J, with 15 bases in the middle. Germline values: CDR1 SGHRS, CDR2 YFSETQ.

The CDR3 coding sequence is TGTGCCAGCAGCACAGACACCGGGGAGCTGTTTTTT. It is translated as CASSTDTGELFF. This sequence joins TRBV7-3 and TRBJ2-2; D not certain. Germline V CDR1 and CDR2: SGHTA, FQGTGA. This CDR3 has 12 residues. V was pared by 5 bases and J by 3 bases, with 4 bases between.

This rearrangement joins TRBV29-1 to TRBJ1-1; D may be TRBD1 (5 bases). The germline V gene has CDR1 SQVTM and CDR2 ANQGSEA. Deletions cut 3 bases from V and 0 bases from J, with 11 bases between. This CDR3 contains 14 residues. In nucleotides, the CDR3 is TGCAGCGTTGACGCAGGGAACTTGAACACTGAAGCTTTCTTT. Protein sequence: CSVDAGNLNTEAFF.

This clone showed up just a few times. The chain has TRBV2 and TRBJ2-7; 14 nucleotides match TRBD2. CDR1 and CDR2 (germline): SNHLY, FYNNEI. V dropped 3 bases and J dropped 7; count of bases not matched to a gene: 2. The CDR3 consists of 14 residues. Written as DNA, the CDR3 is TGTGCCAGCAGTGAGGGGACTAGCGGGAGTGAGCAGTACTTC. Translating gives CASSEGTSGSEQYF.

This clone was found once. The chain links TRBV6-5 to TRBJ2-4; TRBD1 agrees at 8 bases. V lost 5 bases and J lost 0; bases outside the gene matches: 3. This CDR3 has 15 amino acids. CDR1 is MNHEY and CDR2 is SVGAGI in the germline V gene. The CDR3 bases are TGTGCCAGCAGTCGGGACAGGCTAGCCAAAAACATTCAGTACTTC. This encodes CASSRDRLAKNIQYF.

As for this clone: A read error may explain this, as a much larger clone is one base away. This chain joins TRBV7-7 and TRBJ1-1; D not resolved. This CDR3 region has 9 residues. CDR1 and CDR2 from the germline V gene are SSHAT and FNYEAQ (reference sequence). CDR3 amino acids: CASSPEAFF. The CDR3 bases are TGTGCTAGCAGCCCCGAAGCTTTCTTT.

The chain couples TRBV6-1 to TRBJ2-5, with TRBD2 matching 7 bases. The CDR3 consists of 16 residues. CDR1 is MNHNS, CDR2 SASEGT, per germline. J was trimmed by 5 bases and V by 0 bases; bases with no gene match: 9. The CDR3 nucleotides are TGTGCCAGCAGTGAAGCGCGGACTAGGATCGGGGAGACCCAGTACTTC. Translating gives CASSEARTRIGETQYF.

In its sample, this clone was seen a few times. The genes are TRBV6-5 and TRBJ2-7; D is uncertain. V lost 4 bases to trimming and J lost 3 bases, with 16 bases between them. CDR3 length: 15 residues. Germline CDR1 reads MNHEY; CDR2 reads SVGAGI. CDR3 residues: CASSSTPPGVYEQYF. CDR3 bases: TGTGCCAGCAGTTCTACACCCCCTGGCGTCTACGAGCAGTACTTC.

This chain joins TRBV11-2 and TRBJ2-5; D uncertain. Germline assignment: CDR1 SGHAT and CDR2 FQNNGV. The V end lost 3 bases, the J end lost 0 bases, and 11 bases lay between the germline ends. The CDR3 consists of 15 residues. CDR3 coding DNA: TGTGCCAGCAGCTTTCGGCGGAAGTACCAAGAGACCCAGTACTTC. Encoded protein: CASSFRRKYQETQYF. Full variable domain (remainder filled in from reference TRBV11-2 and TRBJ2-5): EAGVAQSPRYKIIEKRQSVAFWCNPISGHATLYWYQQILGQGPKLLIQFQNNGVVDDSQLPKDRFSAERLKGVDSTLKIQPAKLEDSAVYLCASSFRRKYQETQYFGPGTRLLVL.

V and J are TRBV9 and TRBJ2-1, with 7 bases fitting TRBD2. The germline gives CDR1 SGDLS, CDR2 YYNGEE. V dropped 3 bases and J dropped 6; count of bases not matched to a gene: 6. CDR3 length: 14 amino acids. In DNA form, the CDR3 reads TGTGCCAGCAGCGCCGCCGGGACTATCAATGAGCAGTTCTTC. This gives the protein CASSAAGTINEQFF.

The V call is TRBV6-1, the J call TRBJ2-7, with TRBD2 identical over 8 bases. The CDR3 sequence is 15 residues long. Losses at the gene ends were 0 bases for V and 4 bases for J; bases not matched to a gene: 5. Germline CDR1 MNHNS, CDR2 SASEGT. CDR3 amino acids: CASSEARAGVYEQYF. CDR3 DNA sequence: TGTGCCAGCAGTGAAGCGCGAGCGGGAGTGTACGAGCAGTACTTC.

V usage is TRBV28 and J usage is TRBJ2-1, with D perhaps TRBD2 (6 bases). V lost 5 bases and J lost 2, with 13 bases in between. The CDR3 extends over 15 amino acids. Germline CDR1 and CDR2: MDHEN and SYDVKM. The CDR3 sequence: CASSPRGRPYNEQFF. The DNA for the CDR3 is TGTGCCAGCAGTCCGCGGGGCCGCCCCTACAATGAGCAGTTCTTC.

The table lists this clone with a count of one. CDR3 loop: CSVDPPLGNEQFF. In DNA, the CDR3 is TGCAGCGTTGATCCGCCCCTGGGGAATGAGCAGTTCTTC. The chain carries TRBV29-1 and TRBJ2-1; no clear D gene. In germline, CDR1 is SQVTM, CDR2 ANQGSEA. Trimming pared 3 bases from V and 7 bases from J, leaving 13 bases between. The CDR3 spans 13 residues.